This record concerns one TCR beta chain sequence. As yet, its antigen is unknown. The study ran its PCR with 60 Vbeta and 13 Jbeta primers. Method: immunoSEQ multiplex PCR; TCRdb's copy keeps in-frame clones and lacks some. The sample totals about 60,000 clones. The germline V gene has CDR1 SNHLY and CDR2 FYNNEI. Deletions cut 2 bases from V and 0 bases from J, with 10 bases between. The CDR3 has 15 residues. The entry originates in a study of cytomegalovirus exposure and HLA in healthy donors. Study observations and caveats: A later analysis showed that HLA-associated TCR beta chains had undergone more clonal expansion than equally common others.

The chain couples TRBV2 to TRBJ1-1; D unclear. This clonotype was sampled from a woman in her late teens or twenties in good health and CMV-seronegative. Sequenced sample: PBMCs. CDR3 DNA: TGTGCCAGCAGTGAATTACACAGCATGAACACTGAAGCTTTCTTT. Translated, it gives CASSELHSMNTEAFF.